Ten or more counts support the clone carrying this TCR beta chain. What it recognizes is unknown. During construction of the library, unique molecular identifiers were attached to individual cDNA molecules for quantitative, reproducible TCR counting. TCRdb redid the calling of the RACE reads with MiXCR, one entry per CDR3 protein. The sample consists of around 300,000 distinct CDR3 sequences, 5.5% of them appearing once. This CDR3 comprises 12 residues. The V gene's germline CDR1 is SGHVS and CDR2 FNYEAQ. Trimming left V 4 bases short and J 3 bases short, with 7 bases between. This entry comes from a study of human T cells and chemical hapten exposure. Study at large: A 2 cm by 2 cm inner upper arm patch received 2% DPC for sensitization.

Time point given: pre-sensitization, week 0. Treatment described: therapeutic diphenylcyclopropenone sensitization with weekly scalp DPC. Study-level results: Positively correlated with patch test score were the counts of PT1 expanded TCRs.

The sequences come from whole blood, collected in connection with sensitization to the hapten diphenylcyclopropenone (DPC). The chain uses TRBV7-6 and TRBJ2-7; D uncertain. This clonotype was sampled from a woman aged 18-29 years with alopecia areata. Some clones in this sample may be carry-over from other donors' samples. CDR3 amino acids: CASSSSDYEQYF. In DNA form, the CDR3 reads TGTGCCAGCAGCTCATCAGACTACGAGCAGTACTTC.